These T cell receptor beta chains were read from a single sample in a study of T cells in Graves' hyperthyroidism and ophthalmopathy. TCRdb reprocessed the multiplex PCR reads via MiXCR and lists one record per CDR3 protein. The sample has over 450,000 distinct CDR3 sequences; about 15% are singletons. The sample comprised blood. The source is a woman aged 18-29 years with Graves' hyperthyroidism. CDR3s include the opening cysteine and the closing phenylalanine or tryptophan. D genes are given only for firm matches. Part of the rows lack a size; the others show once, few, many or a class for expanded clones.

clone_size: -; v_call: TRBV2; d_call: TRBD2; j_call: TRBJ2-2; cdr3_nt: TGTGCCAGCACCCCGGGACTAGCATTAGCCGGGGAGCTGTTTTTT; cdr3_aa: CASTPGLALAGELFF
clone_size: many; v_call: TRBV27; d_call: -; j_call: TRBJ2-3; cdr3_nt: TGTGCCAGCAGTCAGGACCCAGCCGATACGCAGTATTTT; cdr3_aa: CASSQDPADTQYF
clone_size: -; v_call: TRBV15; d_call: -; j_call: TRBJ2-2; cdr3_nt: TGTGCCACCAGCAGAGATGGGAAAGGCGGACAAACCACCGGGGAGCTGTTTTTT; cdr3_aa: CATSRDGKGGQTTGELFF
clone_size: many; v_call: TRBV9; d_call: -; j_call: TRBJ1-2; cdr3_nt: TGTGCCAGCAGCAGACAGGACTATGGCTACACCTTC; cdr3_aa: CASSRQDYGYTF
clone_size: many; v_call: TRBV9; d_call: -; j_call: TRBJ1-4; cdr3_nt: TGTGCCAGCTCGGGGGGGGGATCAAATGAAAAACTGTTTTTT; cdr3_aa: CASSGGGSNEKLFF
clone_size: many; v_call: TRBV6-1; d_call: -; j_call: TRBJ2-7; cdr3_nt: TGTGCCAGCAGTGACAGGGTTTCCTACGAGCAGTACTTC; cdr3_aa: CASSDRVSYEQYF
clone_size: many; v_call: TRBV3-1; d_call: TRBD2; j_call: TRBJ2-1; cdr3_nt: TGTGCCAGCAGCCAATTAGGACTAAGCGGGAGAGAAGATGAGCAGTTCTTC; cdr3_aa: CASSQLGLSGREDEQFF
clone_size: -; v_call: TRBV7-2; d_call: -; j_call: TRBJ1-2; cdr3_nt: TGTGCCAGCAGCTCCAGGGTTGGCTACACCTTC; cdr3_aa: CASSSRVGYTF
clone_size: many; v_call: TRBV10-3; d_call: TRBD2; j_call: TRBJ2-2; cdr3_nt: TGTGCCATCAGGGCACTCGCGGGAGATAACACCGGGGAGCTGTTTTTT; cdr3_aa: CAIRALAGDNTGELFF
clone_size: -; v_call: TRBV29-1; d_call: -; j_call: TRBJ1-1; cdr3_nt: TGCAGCGCCGAGGAGGGGAGGGTCACTGAAGCTTTCTTT; cdr3_aa: CSAEEGRVTEAFF
clone_size: many; v_call: TRBV18; d_call: -; j_call: TRBJ2-3; cdr3_nt: TGTGCCAGCTCACCCACAGGGATGAAGACAGATACGCAGTATTTT; cdr3_aa: CASSPTGMKTDTQYF
clone_size: many; v_call: TRBV29-1; d_call: TRBD1; j_call: TRBJ1-2; cdr3_nt: TGCAGCGCGGGACAGGGGGACTATGGCTACACCTTC; cdr3_aa: CSAGQGDYGYTF
clone_size: -; v_call: TRBV5-1; d_call: -; j_call: TRBJ2-2; cdr3_nt: TGCGCCAGCAGCCATCTTTATGGGGGGACCGGGGAGCTGTTTTTT; cdr3_aa: CASSHLYGGTGELFF
clone_size: many; v_call: TRBV6-5; d_call: -; j_call: TRBJ1-1; cdr3_nt: TGTGCCAGCAGTTACGGACGGGGGATGAACACTGAAGCTTTCTTT; cdr3_aa: CASSYGRGMNTEAFF
clone_size: many; v_call: TRBV9; d_call: -; j_call: TRBJ2-3; cdr3_nt: TGTGCCAGCAGCGTGGGGCTGGTCACAGATACGCAGTATTTT; cdr3_aa: CASSVGLVTDTQYF
clone_size: many; v_call: TRBV7-3; d_call: -; j_call: TRBJ2-5; cdr3_nt: TGTGCCAGCAGCTTAGAGGGACAACCTCAAGAGACCCAGTACTTC; cdr3_aa: CASSLEGQPQETQYF
clone_size: -; v_call: TRBV6-1; d_call: -; j_call: TRBJ2-1; cdr3_nt: TGTGCCAGCAGTGAAAGGGGGGCTTGGGAGCAGTTCTTC; cdr3_aa: CASSERGAWEQFF
clone_size: -; v_call: TRBV19; d_call: TRBD1; j_call: TRBJ1-1; cdr3_nt: TGTGCCAGTAGTATATTCCCAGGGGGCCCCACTGAAGCTTTCTTT; cdr3_aa: CASSIFPGGPTEAFF
clone_size: -; v_call: TRBV18; d_call: TRBD1; j_call: TRBJ1-1; cdr3_nt: TGTGCCAGCTCCCAAACACAGGGGGTGAACACTGAAGCTTTCTTT; cdr3_aa: CASSQTQGVNTEAFF
clone_size: many; v_call: TRBV2; d_call: -; j_call: TRBJ1-2; cdr3_nt: TGTGCCAGCAGTGAATCGGGGAACTATGGCTACACCTTC; cdr3_aa: CASSESGNYGYTF
clone_size: -; v_call: TRBV28; d_call: -; j_call: TRBJ1-2; cdr3_nt: TGTGCCAGCAGTTTATGGGGTCGGGGCTACACCTTC; cdr3_aa: CASSLWGRGYTF
clone_size: many; v_call: TRBV13; d_call: TRBD2; j_call: TRBJ2-2; cdr3_nt: TGTGCCAGCAGCTCCTCCATGGGGGGGGAAATCACCGGGGAGCTGTTTTTT; cdr3_aa: CASSSSMGGEITGELFF
clone_size: -; v_call: TRBV30; d_call: -; j_call: TRBJ1-5; cdr3_nt: TGTGCCTGGACCCTAGGATTGGGCAATCAGCCCCAGCATTTT; cdr3_aa: CAWTLGLGNQPQHF
clone_size: many; v_call: TRBV20-1; d_call: -; j_call: TRBJ1-5; cdr3_nt: TGCAGTGCGAATTCCCGGGTGGGGGTTAGCAATCAGCCCCAGCATTTT; cdr3_aa: CSANSRVGVSNQPQHF
clone_size: many; v_call: TRBV30; d_call: -; j_call: TRBJ2-3; cdr3_nt: TGTGCCTGGAGTGCAGGCCTAAACGCAGATACGCAGTATTTT; cdr3_aa: CAWSAGLNADTQYF
clone_size: -; v_call: TRBV11-3; d_call: -; j_call: TRBJ2-1; cdr3_nt: TGTGCCAGCAGCTCATCCAGGGGGGGAGAGCAGTTCTTC; cdr3_aa: CASSSSRGGEQFF
clone_size: many; v_call: TRBV3-1; d_call: -; j_call: TRBJ1-2; cdr3_nt: TGTGCCAGCAGCCTCCAAGGGTCGGGACGCTATGGCTACACCTTC; cdr3_aa: CASSLQGSGRYGYTF
clone_size: many; v_call: TRBV18; d_call: -; j_call: TRBJ1-1; cdr3_nt: TGTGCCAGCTCCCCGCCGGAGGGAGTATTGAACACTGAAGCTTTCTTT; cdr3_aa: CASSPPEGVLNTEAFF
clone_size: -; v_call: TRBV20-1; d_call: -; j_call: TRBJ1-1; cdr3_nt: TGCAGTGCAACCCCGGGACAATTTGGAACTGAAGCTTTCTTT; cdr3_aa: CSATPGQFGTEAFF
clone_size: many; v_call: TRBV7-3; d_call: -; j_call: TRBJ2-3; cdr3_nt: TGTGCCAGCAGCTTAAATCCGGGAGAGACAGATACGCAGTATTTT; cdr3_aa: CASSLNPGETDTQYF
clone_size: few; v_call: TRBV7-3; d_call: TRBD2; j_call: TRBJ2-2; cdr3_nt: TGTGCCAGCAGCTTAACGGGGGGGACTAGCGGGGGACACACCGGGGAGCTGTTTTTT; cdr3_aa: CASSLTGGTSGGHTGELFF
clone_size: many; v_call: TRBV29-1; d_call: -; j_call: TRBJ1-1; cdr3_nt: TGCAGCGTTGAAGATTGGGCCTGGGGGGGGCGGGACACTGAAGCTTTCTTT; cdr3_aa: CSVEDWAWGGRDTEAFF
clone_size: many; v_call: TRBV30; d_call: TRBD2; j_call: TRBJ2-7; cdr3_nt: TGTGCCTGGACTGGGGCAACTAGCGCCTACGAGCAGTACTTC; cdr3_aa: CAWTGATSAYEQYF
clone_size: few; v_call: TRBV28; d_call: -; j_call: TRBJ2-5; cdr3_nt: TGTGCCAGCATATCCGGGCCTACAGTGCGAGAGACCCAGTACTTC; cdr3_aa: CASISGPTVRETQYF
clone_size: -; v_call: TRBV7-9; d_call: -; j_call: TRBJ2-4; cdr3_nt: TGTGCCAGCAGCAATGGGGAATCCAAAAACATTCAGTGCTTC; cdr3_aa: CASSNGESKNIQCF
clone_size: few; v_call: TRBV11-2; d_call: TRBD1; j_call: TRBJ1-4; cdr3_nt: TGTGCCAGCAGCTTAGTTACGGACAGGGTTCTTGAAAAACTGTTTTTT; cdr3_aa: CASSLVTDRVLEKLFF
clone_size: few; v_call: TRBV19; d_call: TRBD1; j_call: TRBJ1-2; cdr3_nt: TGTGCCAGTAGTACTCGCGTCCGGGACAGGGGAGGGGGCAACTATGGCTACACCTTC; cdr3_aa: CASSTRVRDRGGGNYGYTF
clone_size: many; v_call: TRBV18; d_call: -; j_call: TRBJ2-7; cdr3_nt: TGTGCCAGCTCACTACTAGACGGATACGAGCAGTACTTC; cdr3_aa: CASSLLDGYEQYF
clone_size: many; v_call: TRBV11-2; d_call: -; j_call: TRBJ1-1; cdr3_nt: TGTGCCAGCAAGGCGCTAAGATTCACTGAAGCTTTCTTT; cdr3_aa: CASKALRFTEAFF
clone_size: -; v_call: TRBV12-3/TRBV12-4; d_call: -; j_call: TRBJ2-3; cdr3_nt: TGTGCCAGCTCACCTGAGCACACCAGAAGCACAGATACGCAGTATTTT; cdr3_aa: CASSPEHTRSTDTQYF
clone_size: few; v_call: TRBV7-8; d_call: -; j_call: TRBJ2-7; cdr3_nt: TGTGCCAGCAGCTTAGCTTTACGGAACGAGCAGTACTTC; cdr3_aa: CASSLALRNEQYF
clone_size: many; v_call: TRBV3-1; d_call: TRBD1; j_call: TRBJ1-5; cdr3_nt: TGTGCCAGCAGCCAAGACAACAGGGGGCAACAGCCCCAGCATTTT; cdr3_aa: CASSQDNRGQQPQHF
clone_size: -; v_call: TRBV11-3; d_call: TRBD2; j_call: TRBJ2-1; cdr3_nt: TGTGCCAGCAGTTTCGGGGGGTTTGGGCTGGACAACAATGAGCAGTGCTTC; cdr3_aa: CASSFGGFGLDNNEQCF
clone_size: many; v_call: TRBV7-9; d_call: TRBD2; j_call: TRBJ2-3; cdr3_nt: TGTGCCAGCAGCTCCATAAGCGGGAGGGGGACAGATACGCAGTATTTT; cdr3_aa: CASSSISGRGTDTQYF
clone_size: -; v_call: TRBV27; d_call: -; j_call: TRBJ1-1; cdr3_nt: TGTGCCAGCAGTTTTAAGGGGTGGGACACTGAAGCTTTCTTT; cdr3_aa: CASSFKGWDTEAFF
clone_size: -; v_call: TRBV5-1; d_call: -; j_call: TRBJ1-5; cdr3_nt: TGCGCCAGCAGCTTGGCGGCAGATGGGAGCAATCAGCCCCAGCATTTT; cdr3_aa: CASSLAADGSNQPQHF
clone_size: many; v_call: TRBV19; d_call: TRBD1; j_call: TRBJ1-6; cdr3_nt: TGTGCCAGTAGCTTCGACAGGGCACCCCTCCACTTT; cdr3_aa: CASSFDRAPLHF
clone_size: few; v_call: TRBV27; d_call: -; j_call: TRBJ2-2; cdr3_nt: TGTGCCAGCAGTTTATGGCTAGCTGGGCCCGGGGAGCTGTTTTTT; cdr3_aa: CASSLWLAGPGELFF
clone_size: many; v_call: TRBV7-3; d_call: TRBD2; j_call: TRBJ2-2; cdr3_nt: TGTGCCAGCAGCTTTAGCGGGAGGAACACCGGGGAGCTGTTTTTT; cdr3_aa: CASSFSGRNTGELFF
clone_size: many; v_call: TRBV30; d_call: TRBD2; j_call: TRBJ2-7; cdr3_nt: TGTGCCTGGAGGGCTAGCGGACGCTACGAGCAGTACTTC; cdr3_aa: CAWRASGRYEQYF
clone_size: many; v_call: TRBV3-1; d_call: TRBD1; j_call: TRBJ1-1; cdr3_nt: TGTGCCAGCAGCCACCCATGGGGACAGGGACCCAACACTGAAGCTTTCTTT; cdr3_aa: CASSHPWGQGPNTEAFF
clone_size: few; v_call: TRBV10-3; d_call: TRBD2; j_call: TRBJ2-7; cdr3_nt: TGTGCCATCAGGGAATCTAGCGGCTCCTACGAGCAGTACTTC; cdr3_aa: CAIRESSGSYEQYF
clone_size: many; v_call: TRBV29-1; d_call: -; j_call: TRBJ1-1; cdr3_nt: TGCAGCGTTGTCGAACAGGGCCCTGAAGCTTTCTTT; cdr3_aa: CSVVEQGPEAFF